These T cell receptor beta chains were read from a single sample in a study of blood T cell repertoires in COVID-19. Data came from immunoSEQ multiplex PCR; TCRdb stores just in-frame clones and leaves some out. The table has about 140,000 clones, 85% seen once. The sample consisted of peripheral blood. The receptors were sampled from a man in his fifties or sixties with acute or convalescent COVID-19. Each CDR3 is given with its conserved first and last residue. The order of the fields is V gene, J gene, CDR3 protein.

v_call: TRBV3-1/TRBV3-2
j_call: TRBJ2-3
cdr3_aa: CASSQVGTGVADTQYF

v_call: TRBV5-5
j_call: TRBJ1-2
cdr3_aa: CASSLLGGVYGYTF

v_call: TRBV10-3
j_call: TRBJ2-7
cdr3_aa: CAIRQGTGKGRTIYEQYF

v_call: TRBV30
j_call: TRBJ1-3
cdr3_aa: CAGDFTSGNTIYF

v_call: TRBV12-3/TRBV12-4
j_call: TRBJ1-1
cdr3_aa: CASSLQGSTEAFF

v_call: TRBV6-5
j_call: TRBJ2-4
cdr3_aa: CASSTASPGRAIQYF

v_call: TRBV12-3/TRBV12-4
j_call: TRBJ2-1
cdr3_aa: CASGAPLAGEQFF

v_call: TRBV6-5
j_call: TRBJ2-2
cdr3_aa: CASSYREDTGELFF

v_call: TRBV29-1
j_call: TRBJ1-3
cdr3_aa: CSVGGQGARGNTIYF

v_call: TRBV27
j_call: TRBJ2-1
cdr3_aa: CASNIAGGWNEQFF

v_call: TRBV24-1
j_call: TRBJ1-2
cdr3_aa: CATSDWDSYGYTF

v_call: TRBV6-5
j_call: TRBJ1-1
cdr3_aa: CASSYFDKSEAFF

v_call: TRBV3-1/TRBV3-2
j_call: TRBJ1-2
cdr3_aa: CASSQGGYGYTF

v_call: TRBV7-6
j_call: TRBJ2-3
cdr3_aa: CASSLGGGVVTDTQYF